Each of the 17 T cell receptor beta chains below was sequenced from the same sample in a study. MiXCR, applied by TCRdb to the 5' RACE reads, yields one record per CDR3 protein. Altogether more than 45,000 distinct CDR3 sequences are present, roughly 28% being singletons, with the ten largest covering roughly 3.3%. The source material was tumor-infiltrating memory CD4+ T cells sorted from the breast tumor. The subset here: memory CD4+ T cells, CD4+CD45RO+CD25-. These receptors were collected from a female donor with breast cancer.

This clonotype turned up a few times. The chain recombines TRBV25-1 with TRBJ2-6; D could derive from TRBD1 or TRBD2 (5 bases each). Per germline, CDR1 MGHDK and CDR2 SYGVNS. Trimming shortened V by 6 bases and J by 0 bases, and 12 bases separated the two germline ends. CDR3 length: 16 residues. The CDR3 region is CASSPSGSSGANVLTF. DNA for the CDR3: TGTGCCAGCAGCCCCTCAGGGAGCTCTGGGGCCAACGTCCTGACTTTC.

The chain couples TRBV5-6 to TRBJ2-3; 7 nucleotides agree with TRBD2. Germline V gene data show CDR1 as SGHDT and CDR2 as YYEEEE. The CDR3 is 14 amino acids. The junction had 4 bases not matched to a gene; V was cut back by 4 bases and J by 2 bases. CDR3 nucleotide sequence: TGTGCCAGCAGCGTGAGCGGGACCACAGATACGCAGTATTTT. Translation gives CASSVSGTTDTQYF. Variable domain in full (rest from reference TRBV5-6 and TRBJ2-3): DAGVTQSPTHLIKTRGQQVTLRCSPKSGHDTVSWYQQALGQGPQFIFQYYEEEERQRGNFPDRFSGHQFPNYSSELNVNALLLGDSALYLCASSVSGTTDTQYFGPGTRLTVL.

This clonotype was recorded at least ten times. The rearrangement joins TRBV6-5 to TRBJ2-5; 8 nucleotides match TRBD2. The junction had 13 bases not matched to a gene; V was cut back by 4 bases and J by 3 bases. The CDR3 extends over 17 amino acids. Germline CDR1 reads MNHEY; CDR2 reads SVGAGI. Here the CDR3 DNA reads TGTGCCAGCAGTTTGGGACTAGGGAGAGGAAGAAAAGAGACCCAGTACTTC. It codes for CASSLGLGRGRKETQYF.

The sample holds many counts of this clonotype. V usage is TRBV6-2 or TRBV6-3 and J usage is TRBJ1-5; 8 nucleotides match TRBD1. V dropped 7 bases and J dropped 3; count of bases not matched to a gene: 2. The CDR3 has 13 amino acids. CDR1 is MNHEY, CDR2 SVGEGT, per germline. The CDR3 protein is CASKDRDNQPQHF. CDR3 coding DNA: TGTGCCAGCAAGGACAGGGACAATCAGCCCCAGCATTTT.

The chain employs TRBV7-9 and TRBJ2-1; D is unresolved. This CDR3 region has 11 residues. Germline-derived CDR1 and CDR2 are SEHNR and FQNEAQ (reference sequence). Between the trimmed V and J ends, which lost 5 bases and 8 bases, there was a span of 7 bases. The chain's CDR3 is CASSPRYEQFF. CDR3 in DNA: TGTGCCAGCAGCCCCAGATATGAGCAGTTCTTC.

The J gene is TRBJ1-6, the V gene TRBV20-1, with a tentative D call TRBD1 (6 bases). Germline-derived CDR1 and CDR2 are DFQATT and SNEGSKA (reference sequence). This CDR3 contains 14 residues. V was trimmed by 6 bases and J by 7 bases, leaving 16 bases between them. DNA of the CDR3: TGCAGTGCCCCCACTGACGGGGGCAATTCACCCCTCCACTTT. Translated, it gives CSAPTDGGNSPLHF.

This clonotype was counted between two and nine times. The rearrangement links TRBV6-2 or TRBV6-3 to TRBJ1-2; D call uncertain. This CDR3 is built from 13 residues. V lost 8 bases and J lost 2, with 12 bases in between. CDR1 is MNHEY and CDR2 is SVGEGT in the germline V gene. CDR3 DNA: TGTGCCAGCCGACCGGATGAGAACTATGGCTACACCTTC. This codes for CASRPDENYGYTF.

This clonotype has only a few counts. V usage is TRBV2 and J usage is TRBJ1-1; 8 bases map to TRBD1. Germline loops: CDR1 SNHLY, CDR2 FYNNEI. The CDR3 spans 12 residues. V shed 11 bases and J 7 bases; nucleotides not matched to a gene: 9. The CDR3 DNA follows: TGTGCCGGTGGACAGGGAGACTTTGAAGCTTTCTTT. Protein: CAGGQGDFEAFF.

This CDR3 is CASSRQGFEDTEAFF. In DNA, the CDR3 is TGTGCCAGCAGCCGACAGGGTTTTGAGGACACTGAAGCTTTCTTT. This rearrangement joins TRBV6-5 to TRBJ1-1; 7 positions agree with TRBD1. There are 15 residues in the CDR3. The junction had 10 bases not matched to a gene; V was cut back by 6 bases and J by 3 bases. The V gene's germline CDR1 is MNHEY and CDR2 SVGAGI.

This clonotype was found a few times. In DNA, the CDR3 is TGCAGTGCTAGAGATCGACTAGCTAGGGGGGATACGCAGTATTTT. It specifies CSARDRLARGDTQYF. The V call is TRBV20-1, the J call TRBJ2-3, with D perhaps TRBD2 (7 bases). V was pared by 0 bases and J by 6 bases, with 16 bases between. CDR3 length: 15 residues. The V gene's germline CDR1 is DFQATT and CDR2 SNEGSKA (reference sequence).

This clonotype was detected only a few times. The chain uses TRBV5-5 and TRBJ2-1; D ambiguous. CDR1 is SGHKS and CDR2 is YYEKEE in the germline V gene (reference sequence). V lost 4 bases to trimming and J lost 9 bases, with 14 bases between them. This CDR3 has 13 residues. DNA for the CDR3: TGTGCCAGCAGCCGAAGCAGCGCCCCTGAGCAGTTCTTC. Its translation is CASSRSSAPEQFF.

The J gene is TRBJ2-2, the V gene TRBV20-1; TRBD2 matches 7 bases. There are 17 residues in the CDR3. In germline, CDR1 is DFQATT, CDR2 SNEGSKA (reference sequence). V trimming: 2 bases; J trimming: 3 bases; junction bases outside the gene matches: 12. CDR3 bases: TGCAGTGCTAGACCCCAGGGACTGGCGGGGGACACCGGGGAGCTGTTTTTT. Encoded protein: CSARPQGLAGDTGELFF.

The chain links TRBV6-5 to TRBJ1-5; TRBD1 is a possible D gene (5 bases). The CDR3 length is 15 residues. Germline V gene sequence: CDR1 MNHEY, CDR2 SVGAGI. V gave up 0 bases and J gave up 3 bases, with 9 bases separating them. The CDR3 sequence: CASSYSGRANQPQHF. CDR3 sequence (DNA): TGTGCCAGCAGTTACTCGGGCAGGGCCAATCAGCCCCAGCATTTT.

The table lists this clonotype with many counts. The genes are TRBV6-5 and TRBJ1-1; maybe TRBD1 (6 bases). Trimming stripped 0 bases from V and 1 base from J, with 15 bases between. The germline V gene encodes CDR1 MNHEY and CDR2 SVGAGI. The CDR3 is 17 residues long. In nucleotides, the CDR3 is TGTGCCAGCAGTTACTCGAACCCGAGGGGGTCGAACACTGAAGCTTTCTTT. Protein sequence: CASSYSNPRGSNTEAFF.

The chain employs TRBV7-9 and TRBJ2-2; D is undetermined. CDR3 size: 15 residues. Trimming left V 1 base short and J 4 bases short, with 10 bases between. Looked up from germline, CDR1 is SEHNR and CDR2 is FQNEAQ (reference sequence). CDR3 loop: CASSLDRVVTGELFF. The CDR3 DNA follows: TGTGCCAGCAGCTTAGACCGGGTGGTCACCGGGGAGCTGTTTTTT.

The chain recombines TRBV5-1 with TRBJ1-2; tentative D call: TRBD1 (5 bases). The CDR3 loop spans 13 amino acids. CDR1 is SGHRS, CDR2 YFSETQ, per germline. V gave up 4 bases and J gave up 1 base, with 8 bases separating them. CDR3 loop: CASSPDSNYGYTF. In DNA form, the CDR3 reads TGCGCCAGCAGCCCCGACAGTAACTATGGCTACACCTTC.

This clonotype was observed at least ten times. The gene calls are TRBV5-1 and TRBJ2-3; D unresolved. The CDR3 sequence is 14 residues long. The germline V and J ends were trimmed by 3 bases and 2 bases, with 10 bases remaining between them. CDR1 and CDR2 from the germline V gene are SGHRS and YFSETQ. CDR3 coding DNA: TGCGCCAGCAGCTCCCGGTGGGACACAGATACGCAGTATTTT. Protein sequence: CASSSRWDTDTQYF.